The 2 T cell receptor beta chains below were found in one sample sequenced in a study of blood T cell repertoires in COVID-19. TCRdb keeps only in-frame clones here, not all; method: immunoSEQ multiplex PCR. The sample has around 180,000 clones; about 85% are singletons. The sequenced material came from peripheral blood. These receptors originate from a man aged 70 or older with active or convalescent COVID-19.

The rearrangement uses TRBV19 and TRBJ2-1; 14 bases are a match to TRBD2. This CDR3 comprises 17 residues. The germline V gene has CDR1 LNHDA and CDR2 SQIVND (reference sequence). V lost 6 bases and J lost 0; bases outside the gene matches: 4. In DNA form, the CDR3 reads TGTGCCAGTAGCAGACTAGCGGGAGGGCGCTCCTACAATGAGCAGTTCTTC. Encoded protein: CASSRLAGGRSYNEQFF.

The rearrangement joins TRBV5-1 to TRBJ2-3; possibly TRBD1 for D (6 bases). The germline CDR1 and CDR2 sequences are SGHRS and YFSETQ. The CDR3 is 14 residues long. Trimming took off 3 bases at V and 3 bases at J, with 11 bases between the two ends. The CDR3 nucleotides read TGCGCCAGCAGCTCCGCCGACAGGACAGATACGCAGTATTTT. This encodes CASSSADRTDTQYF.